This TCR beta chain was found in a study of CD8+ T cells in alopecia areata (dated by TCRdb to 2016 to 2018). At the level of the whole study: The treated patients took part in an open-label pilot trial in which moderate-to-severe alopecia areata was treated with oral tofacitinib at 5 to 10 mg twice daily. Patients stayed on tofacitinib for 6 to 18 months and then had 6 months of follow-up off drug so that delayed response and recurrence could be assessed. High-throughput TCRbeta sequencing was used to examine T cell clonal expansion in alopecia areata in both the C3H/HeJ mouse model and human patients. In humans, TCRbeta sequencing was performed on scalp tissue and on sorted CD4+ and CD8+ peripheral blood T cells from healthy controls and from patients with patchy or totalis/universalis alopecia areata. Biopsies were taken from tofacitinib-treated patients at baseline and at 4 and 24 weeks of treatment, and a later scalp biopsy was taken in several of the tofacitinib-treated patients. Scalp clonality was compared across normal scalp (n=4), patchy alopecia areata scalp (n=8), and alopecia totalis/universalis scalp (n=8). RNA was extracted with the PAXgene miRNA kit for fixed scalp, the miRNeasy kit for PBMCs, and the RNeasy kit for mouse skin. immunoSEQ multiplex PCR using 35 Vbeta forward primers and 13 Jbeta reverse primers was used to amplify TCRbeta CDR3 regions. The paper's findings and limits, for the study overall: Unlike mouse skin, which is dominated by gammadelta T cells, normal human skin has resident alphabeta T cells that are also sequenced, and this complicates analysis of the scalp TCR repertoire. Shared TCR sequences between patients were less evident than in mice, which may be partly attributable to HLA diversity in the patient population. Lesional scalp, especially in alopecia totalis/universalis, showed higher clonality and more expanded CD8+ clones than normal scalp, suggesting antigenic drive.

Sequences LGHNA (CDR1) and YSLEER (CDR2) are obtained from the germline V gene. Relative to germline, V is 2 bases shorter and J is 1 base shorter, with 8 bases between their ends. Including cysteine and phenylalanine, the CDR3 has 14 amino acids. Solely the CDR3 DNA is kept, with 42 bases framed from the first base. Library construction relied on the immunoSEQ multiplex PCR assay. To provide template for TCR sequencing, every sample had RNA extracted and reverse transcribed into cDNA. SuperScript III was used for first-strand cDNA synthesis, primed with a 2:1 mix of oligo-dT and random hexamers. A synthetic immune receptor repertoire was used to measure amplification bias, and any remaining bias was corrected computationally. The published analysis was carried out like this. Raw reads were preprocessed for error removal, and CDR3 was defined according to IMGT conventions as running from the conserved cysteine to phenylalanine. Clonality was calculated as 1 minus Shannon entropy normalized by log2 of the number of productive unique TCRs. Whether each scalp clone was CD4 or CD8 was inferred by checking scalp TCRbeta sequences against the CD4 and CD8 repertoires from sorted blood. In its TCRdb copy, this immuneACCESS table keeps in-frame sequences only and misses some clones. Where compared with another copy, unresolved V genes explain less than half of these, and the others have no known cause. V and J calls and clone size are as listed in that table; D and trimming were resolved from the DNA. The sample data list fewer than 150,000 clones, and approximately 53% of these were observed just once. The top ten clonotypes cover 4.5% to 5.5% of the sample.

Read against the paper, the sample's time point label means: baseline before oral tofacitinib. Lesional scalp punch biopsies and peripheral blood were obtained from alopecia areata patients. PBMCs were separated by density centrifugation and stained for CD3, CD4 and CD8, after which CD4+ and CD8+ T cells were sorted on a FACSAria. A word on this clone: No cognate antigen has been identified for it. Per-base qualities were not stored, and no clone one base away is much larger.

The clonotype originates from a human donor with alopecia areata. The chain is assembled from TRBV4-3 and TRBJ2-5; the D gene cannot be resolved reliably. Material: CD4+ T cells sorted from blood, obtained at week 0. The bases are TGCGCCAGCAGCCAATCACCAGGCCAAGAGACCCAGTACTTC. Translated, it reads CASSQSPGQETQYF.